This section outlines one T cell receptor beta chain sequence together with its context. Its specificity is unknown. These data belong to a study of CD8+CD57+ T cells in acquired aplastic anemia. On the study more broadly: Sorted CD4+ and CD8+ cells gave an average of around 3.1 ug of DNA. Study-wide results and limits: Patients and controls shared approximately 30 CD8+ CDR3 sequences. CD8+ Simpson's diversity in patients was not significantly different from that in controls.

Genomic DNA, the template, was used for profiling of the TCR beta VDJ and CDR3. Each CDR3 protein is one row after TCRdb ran MiXCR on the reads. Among about 260,000 distinct CDR3 sequences listed, 82% were seen once. In germline, CDR1 is DFQATT, CDR2 SNEGSKA (reference sequence). Between the trimmed V and J ends, which lost 6 bases and 0 bases, there was a span of 11 bases. This CDR3 has 13 amino acids. Patients picked for sequencing had shown CD8+CD57+ cell expansion detected by flow cytometry. At blood sampling, none of the patients had yet received therapy. The chain combines TRBV20-1 with TRBJ1-1; possibly TRBD1 for D (5 bases). The TCR sequence derives from a human donor with aplastic anemia. The specimen was sorted CD4+, CD8+, or CD8+CD57+ T cells (not recorded which) from PBMCs. CDR3 DNA sequence: TGCAGTGCGCTGACAGTATTGAACACTGAAGCTTTCTTT. It encodes CSALTVLNTEAFF.